This T cell receptor (beta chain) was captured in a study of shared clonotypes between healthy human individuals. Study-wide context: Per donor, three plates held CD4 naive cells, three held CD4 memory, two held CD8 naive and one held CD8 memory.

The CDR3 extends over 15 amino acids. V dropped 6 bases and J dropped 3; count of bases not matched to a gene: 9. Germline CDR1 and CDR2: SNHLY and FYNNEI. A remark on this clone: Its target is unknown.

Overall study results and limits: All-four-donor shared clonotypes had higher generation probabilities than non-shared clonotypes did. Sharing across a few donors was seen in 4% to 6.5% of naive CD4 clonotypes. There were few donors, and this limited the genetic and exposure-history diversity represented.

The repertoire was sequenced with immunoSEQ multiplex PCR; TCRdb's copy has only in-frame clones and lacks some. The repertoire consists of hundreds of thousands of clones, with around 74% occurring once and the leading ten covering 1.7%. Sequenced sample: memory CD4+ T cells sorted from blood. The subset denotes: CD45RA-negative fraction. V usage is TRBV2 and J usage is TRBJ2-7; TRBD2 matches 9 bases. This receptor was obtained from a woman under 40 in good health. CDR3 in DNA: TGTGCCAGCAGCCTGACTAGCGGAGGGTTCTACGAGCAGTACTTC. It codes for CASSLTSGGFYEQYF.